The source of this TCR beta chain is a study of regulatory T cells in long-lasting Graves disease. Study observations and caveats: Persistent disease showed a preference for TRBV28, TRBJ1-2 and TRBJ2-5. Persistent Graves' patients showed reduced TCR diversity versus newly diagnosed patients.

The length of the CDR3 is 10 residues. V was shortened by 8 bases and J by 8 bases, with 9 bases between the two germline ends. Through Arm-PCR of CDR3 regions and iRepertoire HTBI primers, TCR beta libraries were built. TCRdb re-analysed the multiplex PCR reads in MiXCR, keeping a single row per CDR3 protein. This table holds fewer than 550,000 distinct CDR3 sequences, 15% to 20% found once. This clonotype has ten or more counts. Its antigen is currently unknown. Sample time point: newly diagnosed GD, antithyroid drugs for less than 3 months. RNA from PBMCs was the source of the TCR library. The same data also contributed to another study, on T cells in Graves' hyperthyroidism and ophthalmopathy. That source adds: Diagnosis relied on clinical symptoms, serum thyroxine and TRAb, thyroid ultrasound and orbital computed tomography. The HTBI primer set drove a first-round RT-PCR of the TCR CDR3.

The receptor comes from a woman aged 35-65 years with Graves disease. The material sequenced was peripheral blood mononuclear cells (PBMCs), taken at new diagnosis, from a patient treated with antithyroid drugs. The V gene is TRBV12-3 or TRBV12-4, the J gene TRBJ1-2; D ambiguous. The chain's CDR3 is CASGLGGYTF. The DNA for the CDR3 is TGTGCCAGCGGGCTAGGGGGCTACACCTTC.